The rows below give T cell receptor beta chains drawn from one sample of a study of Ad26.COV2.S vaccination and SARS-CoV-2 variants. Produced via immunoSEQ multiplex PCR; TCRdb's table is partial and in-frame only. The table records about 330,000 clones, 90% of them present only once. The source was peripheral blood, collected in a trial of Ad26.COV2.S vaccine versus placebo. These receptors all come from a person aged 18 to 59 who received the Ad26.COV2.S COVID-19 vaccine or a placebo. Each CDR3 is given with its conserved first and last residue. D genes are given only for firm matches. Not all rows give a size; the values are once, few, many and, for expanded clones, a class.

D	V	J	size	CDR3	DNA
.	TRBV7-7	TRBJ1-4	.	CASSLGNGFNEKLFF	TGTGCCAGCAGCTTGGGCAACGGCTTTAATGAAAAACTGTTTTTT
.	TRBV5-5	TRBJ2-3	.	CASSFGEADTQYF	TGTGCCAGCAGCTTCGGGGAGGCAGATACGCAGTATTTT
TRBD1	TRBV5-1	TRBJ1-1	.	CASSGDRNTEAFF	TGCGCCAGCAGCGGGGACAGGAACACTGAAGCTTTCTTT
.	TRBV28	TRBJ2-3	.	CASSFRDIDTQYF	TGTGCCAGCAGTTTCCGGGACATAGATACGCAGTATTTT
.	TRBV10-1	TRBJ1-1	.	CASNPYRGCRHTEAFF	TGCGCCAGCAACCCTTACCGTGGATGCAGGCACACTGAAGCTTTCTTT
.	TRBV3-1/TRBV3-2	TRBJ1-1	.	CASSLILPGYTSVTEAFF	TGTGCCAGCAGCCTCATACTTCCCGGTTACACAAGCGTCACTGAAGCTTTCTTT
TRBD1	TRBV5-8	TRBJ1-5	.	CASSFGQAVNQPQHF	TGTGCCAGCAGCTTCGGACAGGCGGTAAATCAGCCCCAGCATTTT
TRBD1	TRBV7-9	TRBJ1-6	few	CASSGTENSPLHF	TGTGCCAGCAGTGGGACAGAGAATTCACCCCTCCACTTT
.	TRBV6-5	TRBJ1-1	once	CASRRKHENTEAFF	TGTGCCAGCAGAAGAAAACACGAAAACACTGAAGCTTTCTTT
TRBD2	TRBV7-2	TRBJ2-1	.	CASSFNERGFSEQFF	TGTGCCAGCAGCTTCAACGAGCGGGGGTTCAGTGAGCAGTTCTTC
TRBD2	TRBV27	TRBJ2-1	.	CASSPLGLAGGYNEQFF	TGTGCCAGCAGTCCCCTCGGACTAGCGGGAGGATACAATGAGCAGTTCTTC
.	TRBV7-2	TRBJ1-2	.	CASSLQQGINSYGYTF	TGTGCCAGCAGCTTACAACAGGGAATTAATTCCTATGGCTACACCTTC
.	TRBV5-6	TRBJ1-3	.	CASSRIQGRGNTIYF	TGTGCCAGCAGCAGAATACAGGGACGGGGAAACACCATATATTTT
TRBD1	TRBV28	TRBJ1-2	few	CASSGQESGYTF	TGTGCCAGCTCTGGACAGGAGAGTGGCTACACCTTC
.	TRBV5-4	TRBJ2-7	.	CASSGPDSPYEQYF	TGTGCCAGCAGCGGCCCTGACAGTCCCTACGAGCAGTACTTC
.	TRBV4-3	TRBJ1-1	.	CASSQDVKNQGTFF	TGCGCCAGCAGCCAAGATGTGAAGAACCAGGGAACTTTCTTT
.	TRBV27	TRBJ1-1	once	CASSPRQQAEAFF	TGTGCCAGCAGTCCCCGACAGCAGGCTGAAGCTTTCTTT
.	TRBV12-3/TRBV12-4	TRBJ2-1	.	CASSLFGGDEQFF	TGTGCCAGCAGTTTATTTGGGGGAGATGAGCAGTTCTTC
.	TRBV7-2	TRBJ2-2	.	CASSFLIRGRTNTGELFF	TGTGCCAGCAGCTTCCTAATTCGGGGCAGAACGAACACCGGGGAGCTGTTTTTT
TRBD2	TRBV19	TRBJ2-1	.	CASEIKGTSGYNEQFF	TGTGCCAGTGAAATCAAAGGGACTAGCGGCTACAATGAGCAGTTCTTC
.	TRBV13	TRBJ1-2	.	CASSLVVGGGYTF	TGTGCCAGCAGCTTAGTTGTGGGGGGTGGCTACACCTTC
TRBD2	TRBV6-1	TRBJ2-1	.	CASSTGTSVEQFF	TGTGCCAGCAGCACGGGGACTAGCGTAGAGCAGTTCTTC
TRBD2	TRBV18	TRBJ2-5	.	CASSPGGQETQYF	TGTGCCAGCTCACCCGGGGGGCAAGAGACCCAGTACTTC
.	TRBV2	TRBJ1-5	few	CASTDYSNQPQHF	TGTGCCAGCACCGACTATAGCAATCAGCCCCAGCATTTT